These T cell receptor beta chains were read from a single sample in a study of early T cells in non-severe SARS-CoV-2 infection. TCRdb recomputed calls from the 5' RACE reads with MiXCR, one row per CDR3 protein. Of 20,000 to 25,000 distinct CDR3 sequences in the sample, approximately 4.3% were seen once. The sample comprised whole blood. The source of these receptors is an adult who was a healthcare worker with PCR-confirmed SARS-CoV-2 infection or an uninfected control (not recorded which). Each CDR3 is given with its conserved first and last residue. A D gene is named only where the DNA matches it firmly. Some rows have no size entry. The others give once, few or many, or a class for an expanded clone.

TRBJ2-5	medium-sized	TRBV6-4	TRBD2	TGTGCCAGCAGTGAAAAGGCGGGAGGTCAAGAGACCCAGTACTTC	CASSEKAGGQETQYF
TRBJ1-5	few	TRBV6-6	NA	TGTGCCAGCAGTGGGGGCAATCAGCCCCAGCATTTT	CASSGGNQPQHF
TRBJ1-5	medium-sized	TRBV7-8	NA	TGTGCCAGCAGCCGGACGTCGGTACGCAATCAGCCCCAGCATTTT	CASSRTSVRNQPQHF
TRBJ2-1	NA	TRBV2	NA	TGTGCCAGCAGTCCGGCCCGCGCGAATGAGCAGTTCTTC	CASSPARANEQFF
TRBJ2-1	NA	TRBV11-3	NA	TGTGCCAGCAGCTGGGGGAACAATGAGCAGTTCTTC	CASSWGNNEQFF
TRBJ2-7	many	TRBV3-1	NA	TGTGCCAGCAGCCGCCTGTTGGGAGGCTACGAGCAGTACTTC	CASSRLLGGYEQYF
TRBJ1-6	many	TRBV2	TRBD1	TGTGCCAGCAGAGAACGGGACAGTACAAACTCACCCCTCCACTTT	CASRERDSTNSPLHF
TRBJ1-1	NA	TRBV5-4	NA	TGTGCCAGCAGCTTGGGACAGGCGAACACTGAAGCTTTCTTT	CASSLGQANTEAFF
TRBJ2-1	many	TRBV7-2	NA	TGTGCCAGCAGCTTAGCCAGGGCTGAGGAGCAGTTCTTC	CASSLARAEEQFF
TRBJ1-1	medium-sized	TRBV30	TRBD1	TGTGCCTGGGGGGGACAGTTTAGGACTGAAGCTTTCTTT	CAWGGQFRTEAFF
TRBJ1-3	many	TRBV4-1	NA	TGCGCCAGCAGCCAAGACCTGGGGGACACCATATATTTT	CASSQDLGDTIYF
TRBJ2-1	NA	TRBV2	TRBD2	TGTGCCAGCAGTGTGTGGCTAGCGGACTACAATGAGCAGTTCTTC	CASSVWLADYNEQFF
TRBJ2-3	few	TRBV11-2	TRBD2	TGTGCCAGCAGCCAGGGACTAGCGGACACAGATACGCAGTATTTT	CASSQGLADTDTQYF
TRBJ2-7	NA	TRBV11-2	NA	TGTGCCAGCGCCCCAGGGACGACTCTCGGCGAGCAGTACTTC	CASAPGTTLGEQYF
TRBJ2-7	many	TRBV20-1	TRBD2	TGCAGTGCTAGAGATCTAGCGGGAGGTTACGAGCAGTACTTC	CSARDLAGGYEQYF
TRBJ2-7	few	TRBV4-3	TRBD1	TGCGCCAGCAGCCAAGAGGGACAGGGCTACGAGCAGTACTTC	CASSQEGQGYEQYF
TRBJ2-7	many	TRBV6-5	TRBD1	TGTGCCAGCAGTAGACAGGGTTCCTACGAGCAGTACTTC	CASSRQGSYEQYF
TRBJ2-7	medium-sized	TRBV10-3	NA	TGTGCCATCAGCCGGGACATTTACGAGCAGTACTTC	CAISRDIYEQYF
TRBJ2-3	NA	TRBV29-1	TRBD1	TGCAGCGTTGAACCGGGACAGGGGACGGGCACAGATACGCAGTATTTT	CSVEPGQGTGTDTQYF
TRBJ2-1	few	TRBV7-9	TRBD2	TGTGCCAGCTTCCCGGTCGGCGGGAGGGGCAATGAGCAGTTCTTC	CASFPVGGRGNEQFF
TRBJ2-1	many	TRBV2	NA	TGTGCCAGCGCCCTAGCGAATGAGCAGTTCTTC	CASALANEQFF
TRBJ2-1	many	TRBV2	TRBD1	TGTGCCAGCAGTACACCGGGACAGGGGGTTTTATGGTCCTACAATGAGCAGTTCTTC	CASSTPGQGVLWSYNEQFF
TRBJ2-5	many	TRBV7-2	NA	TGTGCCAGCAGCTGGCCTCCCGGGACCCAGTACTTC	CASSWPPGTQYF
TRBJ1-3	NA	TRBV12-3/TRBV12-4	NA	TGTGCCAGCAGGGGGCAGGGGCCAGGAGGAAACACCATATATTTT	CASRGQGPGGNTIYF
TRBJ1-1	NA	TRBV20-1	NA	TGCAGTGCTAGACCGGGAGACAAGAACACTGAAGCTTTCTTT	CSARPGDKNTEAFF
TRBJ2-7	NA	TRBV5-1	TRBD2	TGCGCCAGCGCCGAAGGACTAGCACCCTACGAGCAGTACTTC	CASAEGLAPYEQYF